These 3 T cell receptor beta chains originate from one sample sequenced in a study of early T cells in non-severe SARS-CoV-2 infection. TCRdb redid the calling of the 5' RACE reads with MiXCR, one entry per CDR3 protein. This table holds 100,000 to 140,000 distinct CDR3 sequences, 11% found once. The sequencing input was whole blood. These receptors were obtained from an adult who was a healthcare worker with PCR-confirmed SARS-CoV-2 infection or an uninfected control (not recorded which).

This clonotype occurred many times. V usage is TRBV20-1 and J usage is TRBJ2-1; perhaps TRBD2 as D (5 bases). Germline CDR1 and CDR2: DFQATT and SNEGSKA (reference sequence). Trimming took off 3 bases at V and 1 base at J, with 10 bases between the two ends. The CDR3 is 14 amino acids. The CDR3 nucleotides read TGCAGTGCTAGTACATGGAGGTCCTACAATGAGCAGTTCTTC. Translating gives CSASTWRSYNEQFF.

The table lists this clonotype with many counts. The chain couples TRBV7-8 to TRBJ2-5; D perhaps matches TRBD1 (6 bases). This CDR3 region has 14 residues. V lost 5 bases, J lost 6 bases, and 16 bases lay in between. Germline V gives CDR1 SGHVS, CDR2 FQNEAQ. The CDR3 coding sequence is TGTGCCAGCAGCAGCCAGCCGGGACATCAGACCCAGTACTTC. Translated, it gives CASSSQPGHQTQYF.

This clonotype appeared many times. The chain couples TRBV29-1 to TRBJ1-2, with TRBD1 identical over 7 bases. CDR1 and CDR2 (germline): SQVTM, ANQGSEA. V lost 5 bases, J lost 8 bases, and 11 bases stayed unmatched. This CDR3 has 13 residues. The CDR3 is CSVTNRDSGGYTF. In DNA form, the CDR3 reads TGCAGCGTTACTAACCGGGACAGCGGAGGCTACACCTTC.